This is a list of T cell receptor beta chains from one sample in a study of blood T cell repertoires in COVID-19. Sequencing was performed with immunoSEQ multiplex PCR; in TCRdb, only in-frame clones are kept and a portion is missing. The sample lists over 350,000 clones; 88% were seen once. The sequencing sample was made of PBMCs or T cells enriched from blood (not recorded which). The receptors here all came from a woman aged 25-40 years with acute COVID-19. Each CDR3 is given with its conserved first and last residue. D genes are given only for firm matches. Clone size appears in some rows only: once, few, many, or a class for an expanded clone.

d_call clone_size j_call v_call cdr3_aa cdr3_nt
TRBD1 . TRBJ1-1 TRBV7-9 CASSSDRGHAEAFF TGTGCCAGCAGCTCGGACAGGGGGCACGCTGAAGCTTTCTTT
. . TRBJ2-2 TRBV2 CASSGVRRATNTGELFF TGTGCCAGCAGTGGAGTCAGGCGGGCGACGAACACCGGGGAGCTGTTTTTT
. . TRBJ2-4 TRBV19 CASSIDRTALAKNIQYF TGTGCCAGTAGTATAGATCGGACAGCCCTAGCCAAAAACATTCAGTACTTC
TRBD1 . TRBJ1-3 TRBV5-6 CASSRGTVFSGNTIYF TGTGCCAGCAGCCGTGGGACAGTCTTCTCTGGAAACACCATATATTTT
. . TRBJ2-7 TRBV4-2 CASSQGSSYEQYF TGTGCCAGCAGCCAAGGCAGTTCCTACGAGCAGTACTTC
. . TRBJ1-3 TRBV3-1/TRBV3-2 CASSQRLASGNTIYF TGTGCCAGCAGCCAAAGACTTGCCTCTGGAAACACCATATATTTT
. few TRBJ2-7 TRBV5-1 CASRSVGGNYEQYF TGCGCCAGCAGATCCGTTGGGGGGAACTACGAGCAGTACTTC
. . TRBJ1-2 TRBV3-1/TRBV3-2 CASSQVTSPYGYTF TGTGCCAGCAGCCAGGTTACTTCCCCCTATGGCTACACCTTC
TRBD2 . TRBJ2-3 TRBV5-4 CASSLDFGGVTDTQYF TGTGCCAGCAGCTTGGATTTCGGGGGGGTCACAGATACGCAGTATTTT
TRBD1 . TRBJ2-3 TRBV28 CASSLTTWGQGTDTQYF TGTGCCAGCAGTTTAACCACGTGGGGACAGGGTACAGATACGCAGTATTTT
. few TRBJ1-3 TRBV19 CASTPLRGSGNTIYF TGTGCCAGTACCCCCCTGCGGGGCTCTGGAAACACCATATATTTT
. once TRBJ2-7 TRBV29-1 CSVQTGVYEQYF TGCAGCGTGCAGACCGGAGTCTACGAGCAGTACTTC
TRBD2 . TRBJ2-1 TRBV6-5 CASTLMGGEGEQFF TGTGCCAGCACCTTGATGGGGGGGGAGGGTGAGCAGTTCTTC
TRBD1 . TRBJ1-2 TRBV6-5 CASRPTGVGYGYTF TGTGCCAGCAGACCGACAGGGGTCGGCTATGGCTACACCTTC
. . TRBJ1-5 TRBV5-1 CASSLLGASNQPQHF TGCGCCAGCAGCTTGCTGGGGGCTTCCAATCAGCCCCAGCATTTT
. . TRBJ1-1 TRBV6-5 CASSRGTEAFF TGTGCCAGCAGTAGGGGCACTGAAGCTTTCTTT
. few TRBJ2-3 TRBV19 CASSYRAMDTQYF TGTGCCAGTAGTTACAGGGCGATGGATACGCAGTATTTT
. . TRBJ1-6 TRBV18 CASSPGSQLHSPLHF TGTGCCAGCTCACCAGGTAGCCAACTCCATTCACCCCTCCACTTT
. . TRBJ1-1 TRBV30 CAWSRNRANTEAFF TGTGCCTGGAGTAGGAACAGGGCGAACACTGAAGCTTTCTTT
. . TRBJ2-7 TRBV12-3/TRBV12-4 CASSLGSASEQYF TGTGCCAGCAGTTTAGGTTCCGCGTCCGAGCAGTACTTC
. . TRBJ1-5 TRBV2 CASSEVPNQPQHF TGTGCCAGCAGTGAAGTTCCGAATCAGCCCCAGCATTTT
. . TRBJ1-1 TRBV6-5 CASSYGGSTEAFF TGTGCCAGCAGTTACGGGGGGTCCACTGAAGCTTTCTTT
. . TRBJ1-2 TRBV7-9 CASSLEGARGSGNYGYTF TGTGCCAGCAGCTTAGAAGGGGCCAGGGGTTCGGGAAACTATGGCTACACCTTC
. . TRBJ1-1 TRBV15 CATSRDGVGRNTEAFF TGTGCCACCAGCAGAGACGGGGTGGGAAGGAACACTGAAGCTTTCTTT